These 3 T cell receptor beta chains came from one sample sequenced in a study of T-cell memory formation after mild COVID-19. TCRdb reprocessed the 5' RACE reads via MiXCR and lists one record per CDR3 protein. The data hold just under 550,000 distinct CDR3 sequences, with around 20% observed a single time. Sequencing used PBMCs or a T cell subset sorted from them (not recorded which). The receptors originated from an adult woman who had mild COVID-19 (a few samples of this study predate the infection). Cell type and time point are not known.

This rearrangement joins TRBV20-1 to TRBJ2-7, with D unresolved. In germline, CDR1 is DFQATT, CDR2 SNEGSKA (reference sequence). Trimming left V 6 bases short and J 2 bases short, with 11 bases between. The CDR3 has 12 amino acids. CDR3 region: CSASDATYEQYF. The DNA of the CDR3 is TGCAGTGCCTCGGACGCCACCTACGAGCAGTACTTC.

The rearrangement links TRBV29-1 to TRBJ1-2; no definite D call. This CDR3 has 12 amino acids. Trimming stripped 3 bases from V and 7 bases from J, with 12 bases between. Germline V gene data show CDR1 as SQVTM and CDR2 as ANQGSEA. The DNA of the CDR3 is TGCAGCGTTGATGGCAGCGTGGGTGGCTACACCTTC. This sequence encodes CSVDGSVGGYTF.

This clonotype has just a few counts. V is TRBV20-1 and J is TRBJ2-1; the D gene is possibly TRBD1 (6 bases). Trimming removed 0 bases from V and 1 base from J, with 7 bases in between. Germline V CDR1 and CDR2: DFQATT, SNEGSKA (reference sequence). The CDR3 is made up of 14 amino acids. The DNA for the CDR3 is TGCAGTGCTAGAGATGGACAGTCCTACAATGAGCAGTTCTTC. Residues: CSARDGQSYNEQFF.